This T cell receptor beta chain was documented in a study of identical twins. General observations from the study: Out-of-frame beta sequences exhibited a weaker degree of excess twin sharing. Modelling approaches yielded underestimates of out-of-frame TCR alpha sharing between monozygotic twins. Memory repertoires showed no such pattern, whereas abundant cord blood beta clonotypes carried fewer insertions.

Template switching, a step in the protocol, added a universal primer site, and cDNA carried unique molecular identifiers. TCRdb itself ran the 5' RACE reads through MiXCR, one entry per CDR3 protein. The sample consists of hundreds of thousands of distinct CDR3 sequences, 7.1% of them appearing once. This clonotype was seen at least ten times. Antigen: not known. The sample was also reused in another study, on yellow fever vaccine responses in identical twins.

This TCR derives from a woman between 18 and 29 years old in good health. Sequenced sample: PBMCs.

CDR3 DNA: TGTGCCAGCAGGGATTGGGGACTAGCGGGGTACTACAATGAGCAGTTCTTC. Amino acid sequence: CASRDWGLAGYYNEQFF. The rearrangement links TRBV12-3 or TRBV12-4 to TRBJ2-1, with 13 bases that match TRBD2. The J segment lost 3 bases and the V segment lost 6 bases, leaving 8 bases of the junction unmatched. The CDR3 extends over 17 amino acids.